One sample yielded the 4 T cell receptor beta chains listed below, sequenced in a study of OX40 agonist ivuxolimab in advanced cancers. Some clones are missing from TCRdb's copy, which holds only in-frame ones; the method was immunoSEQ multiplex PCR. The table lists 45,000 to 60,000 clones, approximately 89% of them singletons. This material consisted of CD4+ or CD8+ T cells sorted from blood, taken in a trial of the OX40 agonist ivuxolimab. These receptors originate from an adult with an advanced solid tumor such as melanoma, head and neck, liver or kidney cancer.

The chain is built from TRBV2 and TRBJ2-7, with D perhaps assigned TRBD1 or TRBD2 (5 bases each). Trimming removed 6 bases at V and 9 bases at J, with 15 bases between. Germline assignment: CDR1 SNHLY and CDR2 FYNNEI. The CDR3 totals 12 residues. The CDR3 DNA reads as TGTGCCAGCAGCCCGGGGCCAATGGGGCAGTACGTC. This codes for CASSPGPMGQYV.

V gene TRBV29-1 combines with J gene TRBJ1-4, with 9 bases identical to TRBD1. Looked up from germline, CDR1 is SQVTM and CDR2 is ANQGSEA. With V trimmed by 4 bases and J by 3 bases, 6 bases remained unmatched. The CDR3 length is 15 residues. CDR3: CSVGGDRDSNEKLFF. The CDR3 coding sequence is TGCAGCGTTGGAGGGGACAGGGACTCTAATGAAAAACTGTTTTTT.

This sequence joins TRBV28 and TRBJ2-3; 7 bases are a match to TRBD1. V lost 5 bases, J lost 2 bases, and 13 bases stayed unmatched. Germline V lookup: CDR1 MDHEN, CDR2 SYDVKM. The CDR3 totals 17 residues. CDR3 sequence: CASSQRDSTWATDTQYF. CDR3 DNA sequence: TGTGCCAGCAGTCAAAGGGACAGTACTTGGGCCACAGATACGCAGTATTTT.

This chain connects TRBV5-4 to TRBJ2-5; 10 bases agree with TRBD2. Unmatched junction bases numbered 1, after V lost 2 bases and J lost 0 bases. Germline V gene data show CDR1 as SGHNT and CDR2 as YYREEE (reference sequence). The length of the CDR3 is 15 residues. Written as DNA, the CDR3 is TGTGCCAGCAGCTTAGGACTAGCGGACCAAGAGACCCAGTACTTC. It encodes CASSLGLADQETQYF.